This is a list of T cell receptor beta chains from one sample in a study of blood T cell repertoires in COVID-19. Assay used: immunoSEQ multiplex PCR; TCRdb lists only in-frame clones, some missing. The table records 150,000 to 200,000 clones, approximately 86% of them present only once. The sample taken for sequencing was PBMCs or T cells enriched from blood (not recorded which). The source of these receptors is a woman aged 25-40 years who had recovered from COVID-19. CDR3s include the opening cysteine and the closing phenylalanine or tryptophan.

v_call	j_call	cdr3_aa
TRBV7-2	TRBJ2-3	CASSLKAGDGDTQYF
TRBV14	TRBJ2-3	CASSLAGGIVADTQYF
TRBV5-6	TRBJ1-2	CASSSGGVYGYTF
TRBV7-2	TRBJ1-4	CASSLDRGNEKLFF
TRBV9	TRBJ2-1	CASSPRASGGVNEQFF
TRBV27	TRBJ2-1	CASSSGLAFNEQFF
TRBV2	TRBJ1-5	CASRGQEGSGQPQHF
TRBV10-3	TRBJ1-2	CAISGDRKEGYTF
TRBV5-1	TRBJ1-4	CASSLIEGEKLFF
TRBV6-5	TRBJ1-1	CASKVGPEPTEAFF
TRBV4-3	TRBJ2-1	CASSQATSSPYNEQFF
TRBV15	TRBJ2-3	CATSRGLAGGLRNTDTQYF
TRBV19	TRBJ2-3	CASTISGRPDTQYF
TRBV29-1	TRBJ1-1	CSVRQGANTEAFF
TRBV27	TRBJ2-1	CASSFGNEQFF
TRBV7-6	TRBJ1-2	CASSLTQGNYGYTF
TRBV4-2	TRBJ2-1	CASSPLRTTYYNEQFF
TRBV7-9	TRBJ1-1	CASSLSRGNTEAFF
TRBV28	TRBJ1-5	CASSGNREGQPQHF
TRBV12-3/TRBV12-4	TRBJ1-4	CASKEAQGKLFF
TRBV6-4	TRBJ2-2	CASSQYRVDNTGELFF
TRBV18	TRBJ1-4	CASSQETTNEKLFF
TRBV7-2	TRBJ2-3	CASTPQGTDTQYF
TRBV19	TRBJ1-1	CASSIRPEGGTEAFF
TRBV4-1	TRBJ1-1	CASSQEAGNTEAFF
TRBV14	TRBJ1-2	CASSQGHDYGYTF
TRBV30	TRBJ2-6	CAWSRLGQGVPGANVLTF
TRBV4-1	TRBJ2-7	CASSQDGGSAHEQYF
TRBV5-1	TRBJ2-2	CASRGGVNTGELFF
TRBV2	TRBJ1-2	CASTTGGYGYTF
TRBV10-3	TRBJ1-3	CAISFDRDGNTIYF
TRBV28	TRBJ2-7	CASSLLAAGGNEQYF
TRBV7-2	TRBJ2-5	CASSPPSQGTRWETQYF
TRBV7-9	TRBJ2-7	CASSFSAGAGAYEQYF
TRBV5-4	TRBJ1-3	CASRDGVQNTIYF
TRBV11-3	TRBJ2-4	CASSLAKNIQYF
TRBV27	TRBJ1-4	CASSWTGGEKLFF
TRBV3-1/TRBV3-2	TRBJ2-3	CASSQLPSGDTDTQYF
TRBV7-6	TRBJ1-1	CASSLRDRPKWKTEAFF
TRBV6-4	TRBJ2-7	CASSDSVLVGSEQYF
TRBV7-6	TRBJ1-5	CASSAGRYNQPQHF
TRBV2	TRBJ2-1	CASSAIAGYSYNEQFF
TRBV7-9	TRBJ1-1	CASSGEAEAFF
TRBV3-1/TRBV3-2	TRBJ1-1	CASSPGQAAPRNTEAFF
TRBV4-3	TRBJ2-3	CASSQDSLAGVGTDTQYF
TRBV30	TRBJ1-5	CAWSVSGFPQHF
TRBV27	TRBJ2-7	CASSFLNSGGASNEQYF
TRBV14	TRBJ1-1	CASSLTRAPRAFF
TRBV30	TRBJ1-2	CAWSGQGKTNYGYTF
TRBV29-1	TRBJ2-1	CSVDGTGLSWNEQFF